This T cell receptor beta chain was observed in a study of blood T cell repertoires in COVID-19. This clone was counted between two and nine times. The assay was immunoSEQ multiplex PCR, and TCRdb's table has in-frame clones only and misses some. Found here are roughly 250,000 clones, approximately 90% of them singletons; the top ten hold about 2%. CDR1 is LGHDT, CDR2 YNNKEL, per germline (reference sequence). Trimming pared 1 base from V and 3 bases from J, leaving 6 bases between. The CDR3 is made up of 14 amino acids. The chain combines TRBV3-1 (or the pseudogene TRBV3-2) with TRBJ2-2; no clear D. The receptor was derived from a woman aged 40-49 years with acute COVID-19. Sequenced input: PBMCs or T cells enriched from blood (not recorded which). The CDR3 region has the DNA TGTGCCAGCAGCCAAGGCGGCGACACCGGGGAGCTGTTTTTT. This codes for CASSQGGDTGELFF.